These T cell receptor beta chains were read from a single sample in a study of cytomegalovirus exposure and HLA in healthy donors. The repertoire was sequenced with immunoSEQ multiplex PCR; TCRdb's copy has only in-frame clones and lacks some. The table records around 150,000 clones, around three quarters of them present only once. The source material was PBMCs. Every receptor here comes from a young man in good health and CMV-seronegative. CDR3s include the opening cysteine and the closing phenylalanine or tryptophan. The D gene is left open where the match is weak. The size entry is marked missing in some rows and otherwise reads once, few, many or a size class.

>TRBJ2-1|-|TRBD1|TRBV7-9
CASSLHRGRYNEQFF
TGTGCCAGCAGCTTACACAGGGGGCGTTACAATGAGCAGTTCTTC
>TRBJ2-3|-|TRBD2|TRBV4-1
CASSDGLAGRPFTDTQYF
TGCGCCAGCAGCGATGGACTAGCGGGCCGCCCCTTCACAGATACGCAGTATTTT
>TRBJ2-1|-|-|TRBV6-6
CASSYLALYNEQFF
TGTGCCAGCAGTTACTTAGCGCTTTACAATGAGCAGTTCTTC
>TRBJ1-1|few|-|TRBV5-1
CASSVEVVRLMNTEAFF
TGCGCCAGCAGCGTGGAGGTGGTCAGGCTCATGAACACTGAAGCTTTCTTT
>TRBJ2-1|-|-|TRBV7-3
CASSPGERLEQFF
TGTGCCAGCAGCCCTGGTGAGCGCCTCGAGCAGTTCTTC
>TRBJ2-5|-|-|TRBV9
CASSPRQETQYF
TGTGCCAGCAGTCCTCGTCAAGAGACCCAGTACTTC
>TRBJ2-1|-|TRBD1|TRBV7-2
CASSTLPGQGAKNEQFF
TGTGCCAGCAGCACTCTACCGGGACAGGGGGCTAAGAATGAGCAGTTCTTC
>TRBJ1-2|-|TRBD1|TRBV29-1
CSVGTGENYGYTF
TGCAGCGTTGGGACAGGGGAAAACTATGGCTACACCTTC
>TRBJ2-3|-|TRBD1|TRBV29-1
CSVQLQGAAADTQYF
TGCAGCGTTCAGCTACAGGGGGCGGCCGCAGATACGCAGTATTTT
>TRBJ2-7|-|TRBD2|TRBV6-5
CASKGGNPFEQYF
TGTGCCAGCAAGGGAGGGAACCCCTTTGAGCAGTACTTC
>TRBJ2-1|-|-|TRBV29-1
CSVARASAEQFF
TGCAGCGTCGCTAGGGCTAGCGCTGAGCAGTTCTTC
>TRBJ2-5|-|-|TRBV18
CASSAGSRETQYF
TGTGCCAGCTCAGCGGGATCTCGAGAGACCCAGTACTTC
>TRBJ2-1|-|TRBD1|TRBV5-6
CASSFDRAVNEQFF
TGTGCCAGCAGCTTCGACAGGGCGGTCAATGAGCAGTTCTTC
>TRBJ1-5|-|-|TRBV29-1
CSVGGFNQPQHF
TGCAGCGTGGGGGGGTTCAATCAGCCCCAGCATTTT
>TRBJ2-7|-|TRBD2|TRBV19
CASSMGTSGSAYEQYF
TGTGCCAGTAGTATGGGGACTAGCGGGAGTGCCTACGAGCAGTACTTC
>TRBJ2-1|few|-|TRBV19
CASSIAGLRNEQFF
TGTGCCAGTAGTATAGCGGGATTACGCAATGAGCAGTTCTTC
>TRBJ2-1|-|TRBD2|TRBV5-1
CASSPPGLAGVNEQFF
TGCGCCAGCAGCCCCCCGGGACTAGCGGGAGTCAATGAGCAGTTCTTC
>TRBJ2-1|once|TRBD1|TRBV5-1
CASNRWDRDYNEQFF
TGCGCCAGCAACCGATGGGACAGGGATTACAATGAGCAGTTCTTC
>TRBJ1-2|-|TRBD1|TRBV5-1
CASRVGQEPTYGYTF
TGCGCCAGCAGAGTCGGACAGGAGCCGACCTATGGCTACACCTTC
>TRBJ2-7|-|TRBD2|TRBV5-4
CASSSGLAGGDEQYF
TGTGCCAGCAGCTCGGGACTAGCGGGAGGTGACGAGCAGTACTTC
>TRBJ1-5|-|TRBD1|TRBV12-5
CASGLALGQGGQPQHF
TGTGCTAGTGGTTTGGCCTTGGGACAGGGAGGTCAGCCCCAGCATTTT
>TRBJ2-1|-|TRBD1|TRBV4-1
CASSQDLGPGGYEQFF
TGCGCCAGCAGCCAAGATCTAGGGCCAGGGGGATACGAGCAGTTCTTC
>TRBJ2-5|-|-|TRBV27
CASSFKGGTAQETQYF
TGTGCCAGCAGTTTTAAGGGCGGGACGGCCCAAGAGACCCAGTACTTC
>TRBJ1-4|-|-|TRBV30
CAWSESGSEEKLFF
TGTGCCTGGAGTGAGTCAGGGTCGGAGGAAAAACTGTTTTTT
>TRBJ1-2|-|TRBD1|TRBV2
CASSEGTGGYGYTF
TGTGCCAGCAGTGAAGGGACAGGGGGCTATGGCTACACCTTC
>TRBJ2-1|-|TRBD1|TRBV11-3
CASSARPGQGRNEQFF
TGTGCCAGCAGCGCTCGACCGGGACAGGGGAGAAATGAGCAGTTCTTC
>TRBJ2-7|-|-|TRBV7-3
CASSPGAGGGYEQYF
TGTGCCAGCAGCCCGGGGGCAGGGGGAGGCTACGAGCAGTACTTC
>TRBJ1-2|-|TRBD1|TRBV2
CASSPGQGPYGYTF
TGTGCCAGCAGCCCTGGACAGGGCCCCTATGGCTACACCTTC
>TRBJ2-3|-|-|TRBV5-1
CASSLRRGDTQYF
TGCGCCAGCAGCCTCCGACGGGGAGATACGCAGTATTTT
>TRBJ2-1|-|TRBD2|TRBV6-5
CASSPTSGVYNEQFF
TGTGCCAGCAGTCCAACTAGCGGGGTCTACAATGAGCAGTTCTTC
>TRBJ1-1|-|-|TRBV27
CASTPWASSYSGEAFF
TGTGCCAGCACCCCCTGGGCCTCCAGTTACAGTGGGGAAGCTTTCTTT
>TRBJ1-5|-|TRBD1|TRBV19
CASSPEARQGNQPQHF
TGTGCCAGTAGTCCCGAAGCCCGACAGGGGAATCAGCCCCAGCATTTT
>TRBJ1-3|-|-|TRBV27
CASSLPQGSSGNTIYF
TGTGCCAGCAGTTTACCGCAGGGATCGAGTGGAAACACCATATATTTT
>TRBJ1-1|-|-|TRBV6-5
CASSYSGGTEAFF
TGTGCCAGCAGTTACTCAGGGGGCACTGAAGCTTTCTTT
>TRBJ1-1|few|-|TRBV10-2
CASSEVHTMNTEAFF
TGCGCCAGCAGTGAGGTCCATACAATGAACACTGAAGCTTTCTTT
>TRBJ2-5|-|-|TRBV5-1
CASSLSGPRETQYF
TGCGCCAGCAGCTTGTCAGGGCCCCGGGAGACCCAGTACTTC